The present entry profiles one TCR beta chain with its context. Germline V CDR1 and CDR2: LNHDA, SQIVND (reference sequence). V lost 0 bases, J lost 8 bases, and 25 bases lay in between. The CDR3 length is 18 residues. This record comes from a study of preoperative IRX-2 immunotherapy in early breast cancer. Specified treatment: preoperative locoregional IRX-2 cytokine immunotherapy. Samples came from a phase Ib trial of preoperative locoregional IRX-2 cytokine immunotherapy. Assay used: immunoSEQ multiplex PCR; TCRdb lists only in-frame clones, some missing. This table has about 98,000 clones, about nine tenths appearing once.

The sequence derives from a human donor with breast cancer. The genes are TRBV19 and TRBJ1-2; possible D gene TRBD1, 6 bases. The source material was tumor tissue, sampled after IRX-2 immunotherapy. DNA of the CDR3: TGTGCCAGTAGTATAGATGTCACAGGGACCTCCCCTCTTCGGGGCTACACCTTC. Translation gives CASSIDVTGTSPLRGYTF. Drawing the rest from reference TRBV19 and TRBJ1-2, the complete variable domain is DGGITQSPKYLFRKEGQNVTLSCEQNLNHDAMYWYRQDPGQGLRLIYYSQIVNDFQKGDIAEGYSVSREKKESFPLTVTSAQKNPTAFYLCASSIDVTGTSPLRGYTFGSGTRLTVV.